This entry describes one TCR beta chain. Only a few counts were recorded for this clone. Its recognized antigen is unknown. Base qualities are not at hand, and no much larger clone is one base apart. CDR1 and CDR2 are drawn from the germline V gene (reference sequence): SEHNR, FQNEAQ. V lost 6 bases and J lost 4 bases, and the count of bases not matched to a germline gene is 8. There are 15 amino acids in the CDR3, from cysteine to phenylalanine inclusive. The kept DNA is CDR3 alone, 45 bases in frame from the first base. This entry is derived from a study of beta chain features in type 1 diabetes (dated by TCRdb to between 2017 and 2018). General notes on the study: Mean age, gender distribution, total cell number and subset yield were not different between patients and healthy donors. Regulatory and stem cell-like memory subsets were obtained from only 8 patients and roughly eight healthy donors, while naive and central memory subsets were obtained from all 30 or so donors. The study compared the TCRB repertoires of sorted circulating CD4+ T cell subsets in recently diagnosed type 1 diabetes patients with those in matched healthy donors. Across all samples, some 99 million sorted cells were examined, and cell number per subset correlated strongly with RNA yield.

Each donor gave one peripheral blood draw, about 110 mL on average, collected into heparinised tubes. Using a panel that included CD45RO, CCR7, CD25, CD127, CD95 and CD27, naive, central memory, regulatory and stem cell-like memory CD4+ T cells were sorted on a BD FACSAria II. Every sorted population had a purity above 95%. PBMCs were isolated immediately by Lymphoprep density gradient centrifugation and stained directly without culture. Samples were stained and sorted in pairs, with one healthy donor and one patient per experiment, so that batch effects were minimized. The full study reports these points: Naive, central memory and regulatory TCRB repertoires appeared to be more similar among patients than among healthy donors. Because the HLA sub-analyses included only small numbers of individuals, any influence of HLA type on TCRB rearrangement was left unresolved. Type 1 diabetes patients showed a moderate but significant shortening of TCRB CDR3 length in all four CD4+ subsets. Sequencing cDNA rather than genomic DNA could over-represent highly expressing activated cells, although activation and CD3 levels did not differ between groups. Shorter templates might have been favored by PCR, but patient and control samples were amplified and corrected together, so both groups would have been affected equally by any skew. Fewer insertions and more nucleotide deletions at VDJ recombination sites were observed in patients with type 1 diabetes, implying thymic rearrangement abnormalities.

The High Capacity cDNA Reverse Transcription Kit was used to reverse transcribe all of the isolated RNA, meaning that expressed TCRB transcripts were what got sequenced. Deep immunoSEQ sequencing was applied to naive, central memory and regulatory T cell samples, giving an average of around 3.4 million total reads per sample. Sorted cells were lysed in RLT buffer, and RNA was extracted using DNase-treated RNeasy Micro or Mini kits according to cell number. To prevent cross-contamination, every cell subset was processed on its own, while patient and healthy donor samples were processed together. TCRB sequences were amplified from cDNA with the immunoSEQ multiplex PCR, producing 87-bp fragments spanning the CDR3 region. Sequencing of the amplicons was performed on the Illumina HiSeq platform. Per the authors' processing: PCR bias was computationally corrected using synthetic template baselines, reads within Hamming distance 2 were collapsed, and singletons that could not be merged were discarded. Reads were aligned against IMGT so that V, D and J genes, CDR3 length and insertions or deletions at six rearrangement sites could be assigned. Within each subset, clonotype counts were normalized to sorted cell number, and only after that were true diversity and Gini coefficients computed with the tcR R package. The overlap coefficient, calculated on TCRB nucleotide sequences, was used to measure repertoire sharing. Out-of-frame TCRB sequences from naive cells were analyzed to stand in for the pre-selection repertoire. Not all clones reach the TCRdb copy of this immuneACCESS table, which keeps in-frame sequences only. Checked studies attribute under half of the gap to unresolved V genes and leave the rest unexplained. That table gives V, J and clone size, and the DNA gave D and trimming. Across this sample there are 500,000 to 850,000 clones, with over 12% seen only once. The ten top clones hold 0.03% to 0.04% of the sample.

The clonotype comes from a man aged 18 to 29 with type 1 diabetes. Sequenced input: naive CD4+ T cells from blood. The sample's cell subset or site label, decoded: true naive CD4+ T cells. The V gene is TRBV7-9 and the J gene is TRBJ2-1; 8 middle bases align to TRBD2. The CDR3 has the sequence CASSSLAEGYNEQFF. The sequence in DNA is TGTGCCAGCAGTTCACTAGCGGAGGGGTACAATGAGCAGTTCTTC. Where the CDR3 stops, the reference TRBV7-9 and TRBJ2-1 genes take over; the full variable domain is DTGVSQNPRHKITKRGQNVTFRCDPISEHNRLYWYRQTLGQGPEFLTYFQNEAQLEKSRLLSDRFSAERPKGSFSTLEIQRTEQGDSAMYLCASSSLAEGYNEQFFGPGTRLTVL.